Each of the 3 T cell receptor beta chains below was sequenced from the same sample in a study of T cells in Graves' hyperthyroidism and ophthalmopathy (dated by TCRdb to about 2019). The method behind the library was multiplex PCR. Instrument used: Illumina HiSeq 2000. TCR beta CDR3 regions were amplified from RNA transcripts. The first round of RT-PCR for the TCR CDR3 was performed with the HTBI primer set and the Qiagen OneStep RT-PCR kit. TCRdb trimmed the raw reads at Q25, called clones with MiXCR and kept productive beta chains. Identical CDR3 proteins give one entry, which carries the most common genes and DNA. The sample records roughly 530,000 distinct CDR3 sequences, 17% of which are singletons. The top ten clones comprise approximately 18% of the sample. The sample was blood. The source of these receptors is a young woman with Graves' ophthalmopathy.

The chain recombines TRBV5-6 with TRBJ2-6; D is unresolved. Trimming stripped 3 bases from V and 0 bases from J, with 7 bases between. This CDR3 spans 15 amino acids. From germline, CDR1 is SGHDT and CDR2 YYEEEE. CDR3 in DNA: TGTGCCAGCAGCTATGGGTTCTCTGGGGCCAACGTCCTGACTTTC. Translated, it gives CASSYGFSGANVLTF.

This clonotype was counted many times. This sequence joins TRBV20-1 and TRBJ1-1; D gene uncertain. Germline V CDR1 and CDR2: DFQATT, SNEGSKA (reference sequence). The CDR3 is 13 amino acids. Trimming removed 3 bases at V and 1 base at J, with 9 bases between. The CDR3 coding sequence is TGCAGTGCTAGTGTGGAGGCGAACACTGAAGCTTTCTTT. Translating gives CSASVEANTEAFF.

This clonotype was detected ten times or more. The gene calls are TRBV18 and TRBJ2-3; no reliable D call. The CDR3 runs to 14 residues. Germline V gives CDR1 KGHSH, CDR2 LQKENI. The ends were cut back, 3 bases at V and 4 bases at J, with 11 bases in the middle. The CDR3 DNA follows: TGTGCCAGCTCACCGATTTCAAGTGCAGATACGCAGTATTTT. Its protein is CASSPISSADTQYF.